The T cell receptor beta chain under discussion was sequenced for a study of blood T cell repertoires in COVID-19 (dated by TCRdb to about 2020). With regard to the full study: Samples from collaborators originated in the United States, Italy and Spain and spanned both the acute and convalescent phases of COVID-19. The material from the prospective study consisted of cDNA or gDNA derived from T cells, B-cell-depleted T cells, or PBMCs. The dataset comprised deeply sampled blood TCRbeta repertoires from subjects exposed to, actively infected with, or recovered from COVID-19. The repertoires were made available in a free public database intended to serve as a resource for research on the immune response to SARS-CoV-2. Samples were obtained from the ongoing ImmuneRACE study (first 160 participants) and from some 1,200 subjects provided by 6 global collaborators. Where available, HLA class I and class II types were obtained from metadata supplied by the sample provider rather than from assay-based typing. Nearly every sample came with metadata listing a de-identified subject ID, COVID-19 status, age in years and sex.

The immunoSEQ Assay, a bias-controlled multiplex PCR, was used to amplify TCRbeta CDR3 regions from genomic DNA. Concerning the study's data processing: Nucleated cell counts per sample were estimated from amplification of reference gene primers within the assay. Sequence reads were collapsed and filtered to measure the absolute abundance of every unique TCRbeta CDR3 rearrangement. For each sample, productive Simpson clonality was calculated by taking the square root of Simpson's diversity index across productive rearrangements. TCRdb re-hosts the immuneACCESS table, in-frame sequences only. Its copies lack some clones; in the studies checked, an unresolved V gene accounts for under half of them, and the cause for the rest is not known. The D gene and trimming were derived from the DNA, and the V and J assignments and clone size from that table. Here the sample has about 380,000 clones; less than 90% occur a single time. The top ten constitute around 3% of the sample.

In the prospective study, participants were about 18 to 95 years old, resided in 20 to 30 geographic areas of the United States, and were enrolled through a virtual design. In the prospective study, cohorts were assigned on the basis of participant-reported clinical history obtained from a screening survey and a study questionnaire. Recovered participants in ImmuneRACE Cohort 3 were defined as having two consecutive negative NP/OP PCR tests, clearance from a healthcare professional, or resolution of symptoms. Each participant in the prospective study had whole blood, serum and a nasopharyngeal or oropharyngeal swab collected by mobile phlebotomists. Over a roughly 2-month period, participants in the prospective study had the option of providing additional blood draws and questionnaires. Prospective study blood samples were shipped either frozen or at room temperature before DNA extraction. To note about this clone: This clone's antigen is unknown. Per-nucleotide qualities are absent, and no much larger clonotype sits a single base away.

Study-wide conclusions, independent of this receptor: The quantity of clinical and demographic metadata differed by source and by participant and was supplied without curation.

In the germline V gene, CDR1 corresponds to MNHNS and CDR2 to SASEGT. V lost 2 bases and J lost 3 bases; the stretch between them is 17 bases long. The CDR3 measures 16 amino acids from cysteine to phenylalanine. The sequence is cut down to CDR3 DNA, 48 bases in frame from base 1. The material sequenced was PBMCs or T cells enriched from blood (not recorded which). The sequence links TRBV6-1 to TRBJ2-7; TRBD2 is a weak D gene call, 7 bases matching. This TCR was recovered from a woman in her 30s who had recovered from COVID-19. The CDR3 sequence is CASSEKAGGASYEQYF. In nucleotides, the sequence is TGTGCCAGCAGTGAAAAGGCTGGGGGGGCGAGCTACGAGCAGTACTTC.